These 28 T cell receptor beta chains share one sample of origin, sequenced in a study of cytomegalovirus exposure and HLA in healthy donors. Primers: 60 Vbeta forward and 13 Jbeta reverse. Measured with immunoSEQ multiplex PCR; TCRdb has only the in-frame clones, and not every one. The table has roughly 120,000 clones, around three quarters seen once. The sample was PBMCs. These TCRs come from a human donor in good health.

The CDR3 reads CASSAGGAGQETQYF. The CDR3 region has the DNA TGTGCCAGTAGTGCTGGGGGCGCTGGCCAAGAGACCCAGTACTTC. The chain employs TRBV19 and TRBJ2-5, with a weak D call TRBD1 (6 bases). CDR1 LNHDA and CDR2 SQIVND come from the germline V gene (reference sequence). This CDR3 is 15 amino acids long. The V gene lost 5 bases and the J gene lost 1 base, with 14 bases spanning the gap.

The chain recombines TRBV12-5 with TRBJ2-1; 13 positions match TRBD2. The CDR3 contains 16 residues. V dropped 6 bases and J dropped 5; count of bases not matched to a gene: 7. Germline V lookup: CDR1 LGHNT, CDR2 FRNRAP. The CDR3, as DNA: TGTGCTAGTGGCTCCGGACTAGCGGGAGCTAACAATGAGCAGTTCTTC. Its protein is CASGSGLAGANNEQFF.

The V and J genes are TRBV10-1 and TRBJ2-5; D may be TRBD1 (6 bases). V shed 5 bases and J shed 5 bases, with 15 bases lying between them. Per the germline V gene, CDR1 is WNHNN and CDR2 is SYGVQD (reference sequence). This CDR3 contains 14 residues. In DNA form, the CDR3 reads TGCGCCAGCAGTTCAGGGGCCCTCCGGGAGACCCAGTACTTC. It is translated as CASSSGALRETQYF.

The rearrangement uses TRBV15 and TRBJ2-1; maybe TRBD2 (6 bases). This CDR3 region has 14 residues. Germline CDR1 reads LNHNV; CDR2 reads YYDKDF (reference sequence). The ends were cut back, 5 bases at V and 6 bases at J, with 14 bases in the middle. This CDR3 reads CATSERRAGNEQFF. CDR3 DNA sequence: TGTGCCACCAGCGAGCGGAGGGCGGGCAATGAGCAGTTCTTC.

The chain uses TRBV5-1 and TRBJ2-1; D is perhaps TRBD1 (6 bases). The CDR3 consists of 15 residues. V lost 4 bases, J lost 1 base, and 12 bases lay in between. The germline V gene has CDR1 SGHRS and CDR2 YFSETQ. The CDR3 DNA follows: TGCGCCAGCAGCGCCGGGCAGGGGTCCTACAATGAGCAGTTCTTC. This translates into CASSAGQGSYNEQFF.

The V and J genes are TRBV25-1 and TRBJ1-2; D gene uncertain. V gave up 5 bases and J gave up 11 bases, with 18 bases separating them. Germline V CDR1 and CDR2: MGHDK, SYGVNS. The CDR3 totals 13 residues. The CDR3 reads CASSRTPSFLYTF. The DNA of the CDR3 is TGTGCCAGCAGTAGGACTCCGTCCTTTTTGTACACCTTC.

V and J are TRBV6-5 and TRBJ2-7, with D possibly matching TRBD2 (5 bases). The germline gives CDR1 MNHEY, CDR2 SVGAGI. V was cut by 6 bases and J by 6 bases, with 15 bases left in between. The length of the CDR3 is 13 residues. CDR3 sequence reads: CASSSPDFFEQYF. The CDR3 bases are TGTGCCAGCAGCTCCCCGGACTTTTTCGAGCAGTACTTC.

The rearrangement links TRBV15 to TRBJ2-6; D is possibly TRBD1 (5 bases). This CDR3 is built from 14 residues. Germline V gene data show CDR1 as LNHNV and CDR2 as YYDKDF (reference sequence). Trimming took 6 bases from V and 0 from J, leaving 6 bases between them. The CDR3 DNA sequence: TGTGCCACCAGGGGGCTCTCTGGGGCCAACGTCCTGACTTTC. It yields the protein CATRGLSGANVLTF.

The chain links TRBV6-6 to TRBJ1-3; D is unclear. This CDR3 is built from 15 residues. Germline CDR1 is MNHNY and CDR2 is SVGAGI (reference sequence). Trimming removed 3 bases at V and 0 bases at J, with 9 bases between. Here the CDR3 DNA reads TGTGCCAGCAGTTATGTCGGTTCCTCTGGAAACACCATATATTTT. Translating gives CASSYVGSSGNTIYF.

J is TRBJ1-2 and V is TRBV4-1, with 8 bases matching TRBD1. Germline assignment: CDR1 MGHRA and CDR2 YSYEKL. The CDR3 is 12 residues long. The trim removed 3 bases at V and 7 bases at J, leaving 1 base unmatched. CDR3 sequence: CASSQDRAGYTF. CDR3 bases: TGCGCCAGCAGCCAGGACAGGGCTGGCTACACCTTC.

The DNA for the CDR3 is TGTGCCAGCAGTACCTCCGGGACAGGGATAGGAAACACCATATATTTT. It specifies CASSTSGTGIGNTIYF. V is TRBV27 and J is TRBJ1-3; 9 bases are a match to TRBD1. This CDR3 contains 16 residues. V was pared by 5 bases and J by 4 bases, with 9 bases of the junction left unmatched. Germline CDR1 MNHEY, CDR2 SMNVEV (reference sequence).

The chain has TRBV6-1 and TRBJ1-2; 7 bases fit TRBD1. Germline trimming cut 3 bases from V and 2 bases from J; bases unmatched to any gene: 0. The CDR3 loop spans 13 amino acids. Germline V gene lookup returns CDR1 MNHNS and CDR2 SASEGT. The CDR3 DNA is TGTGCCAGCAGTGAGACAGGGAACTATGGCTACACCTTC. It specifies CASSETGNYGYTF.

The CDR3 here is CASSPGAAKYYEQYF. CDR3 nucleotides: TGTGCCAGCAGTCCCGGCGCAGCGAAATACTACGAGCAGTACTTC. This rearrangement joins TRBV28 to TRBJ2-7; D unclear. V lost 5 bases and J 3 bases, leaving 17 bases between the germline ends. The CDR3 covers 15 residues. Germline CDR1 MDHEN, CDR2 SYDVKM.

The V and J genes are TRBV23-1 and TRBJ1-4, with D possibly TRBD1 on 6 matching bases. TRBV23-1 is an ORF, and what it does is uncertain. V gave up 6 bases and J gave up 0 bases, with 11 bases separating them. The CDR3 spans 15 residues. The CDR3 region is CASSRRQATNEKLFF. The CDR3 nucleotides read TGCGCCAGCAGCCGCAGACAGGCAACTAATGAAAAACTGTTTTTT.

V usage is TRBV6-4 and J usage is TRBJ2-2, with D possibly TRBD2 on 5 matching bases. The V end lost 0 bases, the J end lost 7 bases, and 18 bases lay between the germline ends. The CDR3 is 17 residues long. Germline V gives CDR1 MRHNA, CDR2 SNTAGT. The chain's CDR3 is CASSDSSGPGGIGELFF. The CDR3 DNA follows: TGTGCCAGCAGTGACTCATCGGGCCCAGGAGGCATCGGGGAGCTGTTTTTT.

The chain couples TRBV5-4 to TRBJ1-1; D may be TRBD1 (5 bases). Trimming removed 0 bases at V and 1 base at J, with 7 bases between. The CDR3 has 14 amino acids. Germline assignment: CDR1 SGHNT and CDR2 YYREEE (reference sequence). The CDR3 nucleotides are TGTGCCAGCAGCTTGGCCACAGGGAACACTGAAGCTTTCTTT. Translating gives CASSLATGNTEAFF. The variable domain in full, with the rest retrieved from reference TRBV5-4 and TRBJ1-1, is ETGVTQSPTHLIKTRGQQVTLRCSSQSGHNTVSWYQQALGQGPQFIFQYYREEENGRGNFPPRFSGLQFPNYSSELNVNALELDDSALYLCASSLATGNTEAFFGQGTRLTVV.

This chain joins TRBV19 and TRBJ2-3; 7 nucleotides match TRBD2. Trimming removed 4 bases from V and 0 bases from J; junction bases left unmatched: 7. The CDR3 contains 16 residues. The germline V gene encodes CDR1 LNHDA and CDR2 SQIVND (reference sequence). The CDR3 DNA reads TGTGCCAGTAGTACCAGGACTAGAGCTAGCACAGATACGCAGTATTTT. Translation: CASSTRTRASTDTQYF.

V gene TRBV10-3 combines with J gene TRBJ1-3; 7 bases map to TRBD1. The CDR3 totals 15 residues. V was pared by 7 bases and J by 0 bases, with 6 bases of the junction left unmatched. The germline V gene encodes CDR1 ENHRY and CDR2 SYGVKD. CDR3 sequence (DNA): TGTGCCATCAAAACCCGACAGGGCTCTGGAAACACCATATATTTT. It translates to CAIKTRQGSGNTIYF.

Turning to this clone: Other DNA variants within this sample encode the same CDR3. This chain joins TRBV15 and TRBJ2-7; 7 bases agree with TRBD1. The germline V gene has CDR1 LNHNV and CDR2 YYDKDF (reference sequence). The V gene end was trimmed by 3 bases and the J gene end by 3 bases; junction bases not matched to a gene: 5. This CDR3 spans 14 amino acids. CDR3 in DNA: TGTGCCACCAGCAGGGACAGGCAACTCTACGAGCAGTACTTC. This gives the protein CATSRDRQLYEQYF.

This clone has a handful of counts. The rearrangement uses TRBV18 and TRBJ2-1; TRBD2 matches 10 bases. V lost 0 bases, J lost 5 bases, and 10 bases stayed unmatched. The CDR3 is 18 residues long. Germline V gene lookup returns CDR1 KGHSH and CDR2 LQKENI. In nucleotides, the CDR3 is TGTGCCAGCTCACCACCCCCCAAACTAGCGGGGACTGACAATGAGCAGTTCTTC. The encoded protein is CASSPPPKLAGTDNEQFF.

This chain joins TRBV5-6 and TRBJ2-5; 10 nucleotides line up with TRBD1. The CDR3 is 16 amino acids. The trim removed 4 bases at V and 5 bases at J, leaving 11 bases unmatched. Germline assignment: CDR1 SGHDT and CDR2 YYEEEE. The CDR3 DNA follows: TGTGCCAGCAGCCCGGAAAAGACAGGGGGCTCGGAGACCCAGTACTTC. This translates into CASSPEKTGGSETQYF. Variable domain in full (rest from reference TRBV5-6 and TRBJ2-5): DAGVTQSPTHLIKTRGQQVTLRCSPKSGHDTVSWYQQALGQGPQFIFQYYEEEERQRGNFPDRFSGHQFPNYSSELNVNALLLGDSALYLCASSPEKTGGSETQYFGPGTRLLVL.

The chain recombines TRBV2 with TRBJ2-5, with 7 bases lining up with TRBD2. The J call may be in error: the DNA end matches TRBJ2-7 better. The CDR3 runs to 14 residues. Germline V gene lookup returns CDR1 SNHLY and CDR2 FYNNEI. In DNA, the CDR3 is TGTGCCAGCAGGCTTAGCGGGCTCTCCTACGAGCAGTACTTC. Translation: CASRLSGLSYEQYF.

In its sample, this clone was seen a few times. V gene TRBV27 combines with J gene TRBJ2-3, with D perhaps matching TRBD2 (5 bases). CDR3 size: 14 residues. Germline lookup yields CDR1 MNHEY and CDR2 SMNVEV (reference sequence). V shed 4 bases and J shed 0 bases, with 8 bases lying between them. The CDR3 bases are TGTGCCAGCAGTTCACGGGAAAGCACAGATACGCAGTATTTT. It yields the protein CASSSRESTDTQYF.

The rearrangement uses TRBV5-1 and TRBJ2-6; D is undetermined. Trimming pared 1 base from V and 0 bases from J, leaving 5 bases between. The germline V gene encodes CDR1 SGHRS and CDR2 YFSETQ. The CDR3 totals 15 residues. In DNA, the CDR3 is TGCGCCAGCAGCTTGTTAATCTCTGGGGCCAACGTCCTGACTTTC. As protein: CASSLLISGANVLTF.

This clone counts as medium-sized. The sample has other DNA sequences that encode this CDR3 too. The chain carries TRBV30 and TRBJ2-2; D may be TRBD1 (6 bases). With 2 bases removed from V and 4 bases from J, the gap between germline ends came to 14 bases. The CDR3 length is 15 residues. Germline lookup yields CDR1 GTSNPN and CDR2 SVGIG (reference sequence). This chain's CDR3 is CAWSTPGQTTGELFF. The CDR3, as DNA: TGTGCCTGGAGTACTCCGGGACAAACCACCGGGGAGCTGTTTTTT.

This chain joins TRBV5-4 and TRBJ2-3; D is undetermined. This CDR3 is built from 15 residues. Trimming cost V 7 bases and J 1 base, with 16 bases left between them. Germline V gene data show CDR1 as SGHNT and CDR2 as YYREEE (reference sequence). CDR3 in amino acids: CASFSATDRTDTQYF. The CDR3 DNA follows: TGTGCCAGCTTTTCAGCGACCGACCGCACAGATACGCAGTATTTT.

V usage is TRBV25-1 and J usage is TRBJ2-6; possible D gene TRBD1, 6 bases. The CDR3 runs to 15 residues. Trimming pared 8 bases from V and 1 base from J, leaving 12 bases between. CDR1 MGHDK and CDR2 SYGVNS come from the germline V gene. The CDR3 DNA reads as TGTGCCAGCGGGAGAGGGGGATCTGGGGCCAACGTCCTGACTTTC. Protein sequence: CASGRGGSGANVLTF.

V and J are TRBV6-6 and TRBJ2-7; 9 nucleotides align to TRBD2. This CDR3 comprises 14 residues. Germline V gives CDR1 MNHNY, CDR2 SVGAGI (reference sequence). Trimming at V came to 5 bases and at J to 7 bases, leaving 9 bases not matched to a gene. The CDR3 DNA is TGTGCCAGCAGTCCTCTTAGCGGGAGCAGTGAGCAGTACTTC. Encoded protein: CASSPLSGSSEQYF.